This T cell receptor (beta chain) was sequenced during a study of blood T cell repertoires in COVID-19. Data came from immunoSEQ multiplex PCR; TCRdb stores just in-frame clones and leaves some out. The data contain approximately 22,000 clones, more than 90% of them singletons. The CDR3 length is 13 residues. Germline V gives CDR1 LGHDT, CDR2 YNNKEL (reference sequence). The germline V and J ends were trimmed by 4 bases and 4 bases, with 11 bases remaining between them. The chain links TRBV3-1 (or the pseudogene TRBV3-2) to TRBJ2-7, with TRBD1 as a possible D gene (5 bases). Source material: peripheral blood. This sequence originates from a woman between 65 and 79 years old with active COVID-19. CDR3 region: CASSPRTLYEQYF. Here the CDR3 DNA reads TGTGCCAGCAGCCCACGGACACTTTACGAGCAGTACTTC.